Presented here are 15 T cell receptor beta chains from one specimen sequenced in a study of blood T cell repertoires in COVID-19. The assay was immunoSEQ multiplex PCR, and TCRdb's table has in-frame clones only and misses some. The sample holds hundreds of thousands of clones, around 90% seen once. The sequenced material came from peripheral blood. The receptors were gathered from a man aged 55 to 70 with acute or convalescent COVID-19.

The chain recombines TRBV7-9 with TRBJ1-2; a possible D gene is TRBD1 (6 bases). CDR3 length: 16 amino acids. The germline CDR1 and CDR2 sequences are SEHNR and FQNEAQ (reference sequence). V was shortened by 5 bases and J by 0 bases, with 16 bases between the two germline ends. This CDR3 reads CASSPLGGGANYGYTF. The CDR3 coding sequence is TGTGCCAGCAGCCCCTTGGGAGGGGGAGCTAACTATGGCTACACCTTC.

The chain uses TRBV18 and TRBJ2-7, with TRBD1 identical over 10 bases. CDR1 KGHSH and CDR2 LQKENI come from the germline V gene. This CDR3 comprises 14 residues. Germline trimming cut 10 bases from V and 4 bases from J; bases unmatched to any gene: 10. Here the CDR3 reads CATRPTGGEYEQYF. In DNA, the CDR3 is TGTGCCACCAGGCCGACAGGGGGCGAGTACGAGCAGTACTTC. Full variable domain (rest looked up from reference TRBV18 and TRBJ2-7): NAGVMQNPRHLVRRRGQEARLRCSPMKGHSHVYWYRQLPEEGLKFMVYLQKENIIDESGMPKERFSAEFPKEGPSILRIQQVVRGDSAAYFCATRPTGGEYEQYFGPGTRLTVT.

V is TRBV2 and J is TRBJ2-1; 8 nucleotides align to TRBD2. The germline V gene has CDR1 SNHLY and CDR2 FYNNEI. Trimming at V came to 7 bases and at J to 0 bases, leaving 8 bases not matched to a gene. This CDR3 spans 16 amino acids. CDR3 sequence reads: CASKEASGPSYNEQFF. CDR3 nucleotide sequence: TGTGCCAGCAAGGAGGCTAGCGGGCCCTCCTACAATGAGCAGTTCTTC.

The chain combines TRBV14 with TRBJ1-2, with TRBD1 matching over 7 bases. Looked up from germline, CDR1 is SGHDN and CDR2 is FVKESK. This CDR3 is built from 14 residues. V lost 4 bases and J lost 4; bases outside the gene matches: 6. The CDR3: CASSLGGRPYGYTF. In DNA, the CDR3 is TGTGCCAGCAGCCTAGGGGGCAGGCCCTATGGCTACACCTTC.

The V and J genes are TRBV6-2 or TRBV6-3 and TRBJ1-4; D gene uncertain. CDR3 length: 13 residues. Germline V gene sequence: CDR1 MNHEY, CDR2 SVGEGT. V lost 4 bases, J lost 8 bases, and 11 bases lay in between. CDR3 protein: CASSFWGGEKLFF. The CDR3 DNA sequence: TGTGCCAGCAGTTTCTGGGGAGGCGAAAAACTGTTTTTT.

V usage is TRBV29-1 and J usage is TRBJ1-1; 8 nucleotides align to TRBD1. Germline CDR1 reads SQVTM; CDR2 reads ANQGSEA. CDR3 length: 17 amino acids. V was pared by 4 bases and J by 0 bases, with 13 bases of the junction left unmatched. The CDR3 loop is CSVAGRQDRGVNTEAFF. In DNA, the CDR3 is TGCAGCGTTGCCGGCCGCCAAGACAGGGGAGTGAACACTGAAGCTTTCTTT.

The J gene is TRBJ2-1, the V gene TRBV7-6; D is unclear. The CDR3 consists of 15 residues. CDR1 is SGHVS, CDR2 FNYEAQ, per germline. V shed 1 base and J shed 1 base, with 8 bases lying between them. The CDR3 spells CASSLVGGSYNEQFF. In DNA, the CDR3 is TGTGCCAGCAGCTTAGTTGGCGGATCCTACAATGAGCAGTTCTTC. Using reference TRBV7-6 and TRBJ2-1 for the parts outside the CDR3, the full variable domain is GAGVSQSPRYKVTKRGQDVALRCDPISGHVSLYWYRQALGQGPEFLTYFNYEAQQDKSGLPNDRFSAERPEGSISTLTIQRTEQRDSAMYRCASSLVGGSYNEQFFGPGTRLTVL.

This clone has only one observation. The genes are TRBV28 and TRBJ2-7; D gene ambiguous. Germline loops: CDR1 MDHEN, CDR2 SYDVKM. Trimming left V 3 bases short and J 3 bases short, with 6 bases between. This CDR3 has 12 amino acids. CDR3 DNA: TGTGCCAGCAGTTTTACGGTCTACGAGCAGTACTTC. Protein: CASSFTVYEQYF.

This chain connects TRBV5-5 to TRBJ2-7; D ambiguous. This CDR3 is built from 14 residues. The germline gives CDR1 SGHKS, CDR2 YYEKEE (reference sequence). Trimming left V 0 bases short and J 4 bases short, with 11 bases between. The CDR3 reads CASSLVVLAYEQYF. The CDR3 DNA reads as TGTGCCAGCAGCTTGGTAGTCCTCGCTTACGAGCAGTACTTC.

V and J are TRBV7-2 and TRBJ1-3; tentative D call: TRBD1 (6 bases). The V end lost 5 bases, the J end lost 0 bases, and 8 bases lay between the germline ends. The length of the CDR3 is 14 residues. The germline V gene has CDR1 SGHTA and CDR2 FQGNSA. CDR3 residues: CASSHRASGNTIYF. The CDR3 DNA is TGTGCCAGCAGCCACAGGGCCTCTGGAAACACCATATATTTT.

The chain links TRBV5-5 to TRBJ2-5, with 7 bases that match TRBD2. CDR3 length equals 16 residues. Trimming cost V 0 bases and J 1 base; bases outside gene matches: 6. Per the germline V gene, CDR1 is SGHKS and CDR2 is YYEKEE (reference sequence). CDR3: CASSLEQLAGQETQYF. The CDR3 nucleotides are TGTGCCAGCAGCTTGGAACAATTAGCGGGCCAAGAGACCCAGTACTTC.

The chain joins TRBV12-3 or TRBV12-4 to TRBJ1-3, with TRBD1 matching 8 bases. The CDR3 extends over 13 amino acids. V shed 7 bases and J 4 bases; nucleotides not matched to a gene: 3. The CDR3 bases are TGTGCCAGCATTAGGACAGGGGGAAACACCATATATTTT. This translates into CASIRTGGNTIYF.

V gene TRBV19 combines with J gene TRBJ1-5; 9 nucleotides match TRBD1. After removal of 6 bases from V and 2 bases from J, the junction contained 5 bases not matched to a gene. CDR1 and CDR2 from the germline V gene are LNHDA and SQIVND (reference sequence). The length of the CDR3 is 15 residues. CDR3 bases: TGTGCCAGTAGCCCACAGGGGGCTCGCAATCAGCCCCAGCATTTT. Translated, it gives CASSPQGARNQPQHF. The full variable domain, in which reference TRBV19 and TRBJ1-5 provide the parts outside the CDR3, is DGGITQSPKYLFRKEGQNVTLSCEQNLNHDAMYWYRQDPGQGLRLIYYSQIVNDFQKGDIAEGYSVSREKKESFPLTVTSAQKNPTAFYLCASSPQGARNQPQHFGDGTRLSIL.

CDR3 residues: CASSLGAGLLYNEQFF. The DNA for the CDR3 is TGTGCCAGCAGCTTAGGGGCCGGACTTTTATACAATGAGCAGTTCTTC. The J gene is TRBJ2-1, the V gene TRBV7-2, with a weak D call TRBD2 (5 bases). V dropped 1 base and J dropped 4 bases, with 14 bases sitting between them. This CDR3 contains 16 residues. Germline V CDR1 and CDR2: SGHTA, FQGNSA.

The V call is TRBV19, the J call TRBJ2-2, with TRBD1 as a possible D gene (5 bases). V lost 11 bases, J lost 3 bases, and 22 bases lay in between. This CDR3 contains 16 residues. Germline CDR1 reads LNHDA; CDR2 reads SQIVND (reference sequence). The CDR3 loop is CAGAVGHRADTGELFF. The CDR3 DNA follows: TGTGCCGGCGCAGTAGGACACCGGGCGGACACCGGGGAGCTGTTTTTT.